This TCR beta chain comes out of a study of T cell repertoires in cytomegalovirus infection. Study-level background: Epitope selection comprised recently identified HLA-C-restricted CMV epitopes and well-studied HLA-B-restricted CMV epitopes. Signatures in public TCR beta sequences pointed to both CMV infection and matching HLA type. Findings and limits, study-wide: Summed frequency of shared TCR beta families picked out CMV carriers who also had the relevant HLA. CMV-specific TCR beta clonotypes restricted by HLA-C were the ones dominating the ex vivo response.

TCRdb recomputed calls from the reads with MiXCR, one row per CDR3 protein. The repertoire holds roughly 49,000 distinct CDR3 sequences, with roughly 22% as singletons. V was pared by 7 bases and J by 5 bases, with 15 bases between. The CDR3 sequence is 13 residues long. Per germline, CDR1 MNHNY and CDR2 SVGAGI (reference sequence). As for this clonotype: The antigen remains undetermined.

Sequencing was performed on CD8+ T cells from cultured PBMCs, taken from culture after CMV antigen stimulation. This clonotype originated in a human donor in good health (CMV status not recorded). Some clones in this sample may be carry-over from other donors' samples. The V gene is TRBV6-6, the J gene TRBJ2-7; D may be TRBD1 or TRBD2 (5 bases each). This CDR3 is CASTAAGTHEQYF. As DNA, the CDR3 is TGTGCCAGCACGGCGGCAGGGACCCACGAGCAGTACTTC.